This T cell receptor beta chain was identified during a study of memory CD4+ T cells and cytomegalovirus serostatus. On the study more broadly: Donors were healthy Belgian adults, under ten CMV seropositive and 24 seronegative.

Methods used by the authors: Out-of-frame sequences were removed, leaving 2,000,000 or so distinct TCRbeta sequences. Only in-frame clones appear in the TCRdb table, and some are missing; sequencing was by immunoSEQ multiplex PCR. V, J and clone size were drawn from that table, and D and trimming were deduced from the DNA. This table holds approximately 53,000 clones, 82% found once. CDR1 is SGHTA and CDR2 is FQGNSA in the germline V gene. Between the trimmed V and J ends, which lost 0 bases and 10 bases, there was a span of 15 bases. The CDR3 covers 14 residues. The sort gate was single viable CD3+CD4+CD8-CD45RO+ cells for memory CD4+ T cells. Study observations and caveats: Each of some 67 CMV-associated TCRbeta sequences occurred in one to five individuals. Median bootstrapped AUC for CMV status was about 0.94 originally, approximately 0.9 US-trained.

For this clone: Its matching antigen is unknown.

The receptor was derived from an adult in good health and CMV-seronegative. The chain carries TRBV7-2 and TRBJ1-1, with D uncertain. Sequenced material: memory CD4+ T cells from blood. The CDR3 DNA reads TGTGCCAGCAGCTTAGCGGATCCCGGGCGAGCAGCTTTCTTT. This sequence encodes CASSLADPGRAAFF. Variable domain in full (rest from reference TRBV7-2 and TRBJ1-1): GAGVSQSPSNKVTEKGKDVELRCDPISGHTALYWYRQSLGQGLEFLIYFQGNSAPDKSGLPSDRFSAERTGGSVSTLTIQRTQQEDSAVYLCASSLADPGRAAFFGQGTRLTVV.